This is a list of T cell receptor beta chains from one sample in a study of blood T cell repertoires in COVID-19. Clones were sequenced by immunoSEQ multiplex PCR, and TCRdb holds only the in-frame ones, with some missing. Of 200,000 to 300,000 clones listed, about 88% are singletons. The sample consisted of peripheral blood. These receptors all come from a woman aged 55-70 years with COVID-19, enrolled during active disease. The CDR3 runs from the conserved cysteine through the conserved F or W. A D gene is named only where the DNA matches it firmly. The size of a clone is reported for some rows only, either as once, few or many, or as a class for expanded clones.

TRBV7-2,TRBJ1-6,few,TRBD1,CASSLPGGLRVALHF,TGTGCCAGCAGCCTCCCAGGGGGCCTACGGGTGGCCCTCCACTTT
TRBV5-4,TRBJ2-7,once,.,CASRRDLPYEQYF,TGTGCCAGCAGGCGGGACCTCCCTTACGAGCAGTACTTC
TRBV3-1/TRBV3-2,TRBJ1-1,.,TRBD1,CASSQDRDRPRGTEAFF,TGTGCCAGCAGCCAGGACCGGGACAGGCCAAGGGGCACTGAAGCTTTCTTT
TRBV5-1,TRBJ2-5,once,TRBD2,CASSLEGLAFQTQYF,TGCGCCAGCAGCTTGGAGGGACTAGCGTTTCAGACCCAGTACTTC
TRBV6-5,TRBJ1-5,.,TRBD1,CASSRTGSVGPQHF,TGTGCCAGCAGTCGGACAGGCTCGGTTGGGCCCCAGCATTTT
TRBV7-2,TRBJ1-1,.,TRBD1,CASSGMTGNAEAFF,TGTGCCAGCAGCGGAATGACAGGGAATGCTGAAGCTTTCTTT
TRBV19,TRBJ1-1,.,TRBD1,CASSMSQGALNTEAFF,TGTGCCAGTAGTATGTCCCAGGGGGCCCTGAACACTGAAGCTTTCTTT
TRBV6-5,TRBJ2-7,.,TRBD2,CASSRGAGGYEQYF,TGTGCCAGCAGCCGGGGGGCGGGAGGCTACGAGCAGTACTTC
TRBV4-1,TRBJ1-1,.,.,CASSQVRGSSGATEAFF,TGCGCCAGCAGCCAAGTTAGGGGTAGTTCAGGGGCGACTGAAGCTTTCTTT
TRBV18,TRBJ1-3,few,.,CASSPADSGNTIYF,TGTGCCAGCTCACCGGCGGATTCTGGAAACACCATATATTTT
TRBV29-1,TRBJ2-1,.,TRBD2,CSVPPPGTSGTGFF,TGCAGCGTCCCGCCCCCCGGGACTAGCGGGACGGGGTTCTTC
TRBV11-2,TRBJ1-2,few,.,CASSLSGVGYTF,TGTGCCAGCAGTCTATCAGGGGTTGGCTACACCTTC
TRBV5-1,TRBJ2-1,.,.,CASSLDYMAGYNEQFF,TGCGCCAGCAGCTTGGACTATATGGCGGGGTACAATGAGCAGTTCTTC
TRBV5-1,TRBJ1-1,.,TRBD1,CASSWAGGTTEAFF,TGCGCCAGCAGCTGGGCAGGGGGGACCACTGAAGCTTTCTTT
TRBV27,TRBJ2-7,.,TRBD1,CASSRTGTDSYEQYF,TGTGCCAGCAGTCGCACCGGGACAGACTCCTACGAGCAGTACTTC
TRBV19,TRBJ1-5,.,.,CASSKDRGQPQHF,TGTGCCAGTAGTAAGGATCGGGGTCAGCCCCAGCATTTT
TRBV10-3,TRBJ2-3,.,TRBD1,CAISGGQGDTDTQYF,TGTGCCATCAGTGGAGGACAGGGGGACACAGATACGCAGTATTTT
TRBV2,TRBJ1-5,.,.,CASSLGAINQPQHF,TGTGCCAGCAGTCTGGGGGCCATCAATCAGCCCCAGCATTTT
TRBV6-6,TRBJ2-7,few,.,CASSHRDEQYF,TGTGCCAGCAGTCACCGGGACGAGCAGTACTTC
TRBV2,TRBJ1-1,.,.,CASSEGVSGRQAFF,TGTGCCAGCAGTGAAGGTGTGTCAGGGAGGCAAGCTTTCTTT
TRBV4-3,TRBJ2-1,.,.,CASSQDRPGTSYNEQFF,TGCGCCAGCAGCCAAGATCGTCCAGGAACCTCCTACAATGAGCAGTTCTTC
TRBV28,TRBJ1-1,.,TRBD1,CASSRRTGVNTEAFF,TGTGCCAGCAGTCGCCGGACAGGGGTGAACACTGAAGCTTTCTTT
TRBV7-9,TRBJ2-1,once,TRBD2,CASQRGAYNEQFF,TGTGCCAGTCAGCGGGGGGCCTACAATGAGCAGTTCTTC
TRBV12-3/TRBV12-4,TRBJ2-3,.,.,CASRRTADTQYF,TGTGCCAGCAGAAGGACAGCAGATACGCAGTATTTT
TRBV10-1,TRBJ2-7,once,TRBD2,CASSEGRGRASGEQYF,TGCGCCAGCAGTGAGGGGCGCGGGAGGGCCTCTGGAGAGCAGTACTTC
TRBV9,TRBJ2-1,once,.,CASSVLPHADEQFF,TGTGCCAGCAGCGTACTCCCCCATGCGGATGAGCAGTTCTTC
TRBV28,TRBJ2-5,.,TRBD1,CASSLGQGLGGETQYF,TGTGCCAGCAGTCTCGGACAGGGCCTTGGCGGGGAGACCCAGTACTTC
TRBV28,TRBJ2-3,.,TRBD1,CASRHPGQGADTQYF,TGTGCCAGCAGGCATCCGGGACAGGGGGCAGATACGCAGTATTTT
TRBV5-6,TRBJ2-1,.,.,CASSTPWQNEQFF,TGTGCCAGCAGCACCCCCTGGCAAAATGAGCAGTTCTTC
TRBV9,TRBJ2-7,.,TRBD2,CASSPSGSSYEQYF,TGTGCCAGCAGTCCTAGCGGGAGCTCCTACGAGCAGTACTTC
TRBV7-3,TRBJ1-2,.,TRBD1,CASSSMTGFNYGYTF,TGTGCCAGCAGCTCGATGACAGGGTTTAACTATGGCTACACCTTC
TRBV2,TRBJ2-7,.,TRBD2,CASRGSGVTYEQYF,TGTGCCAGCAGGGGTAGCGGGGTGACCTACGAGCAGTACTTC
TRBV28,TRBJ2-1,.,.,CASSSLGGTYNEQFF,TGTGCCAGCAGTTCCCTTGGGGGGACCTACAATGAGCAGTTCTTC
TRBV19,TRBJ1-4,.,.,CASSILVQEKLFF,TGTGCCAGTAGTATTCTCGTACAGGAAAAACTGTTTTTT
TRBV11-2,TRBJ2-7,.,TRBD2,CASSLLAGGSGEQYF,TGTGCCAGCAGCTTACTAGCGGGAGGGTCGGGGGAGCAGTACTTC
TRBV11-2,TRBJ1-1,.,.,CASSLRGAKGTEAFF,TGTGCCAGCAGCTTACGGGGGGCAAAAGGCACTGAAGCTTTCTTT
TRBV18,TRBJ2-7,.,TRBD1,CASSTRDREGEQYF,TGTGCCAGCTCGACCCGGGACAGGGAAGGCGAGCAGTACTTC
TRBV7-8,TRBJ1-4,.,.,CASSSRTRVWTPSF,TGTGCCAGCAGCTCCCGGACAAGGGTTTGGACGCCGAGTTTT
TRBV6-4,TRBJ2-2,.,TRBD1,CASRTNRGPTGELFF,TGTGCCAGCAGAACTAACAGGGGACCCACCGGGGAGCTGTTTTTT